A selection of T cell receptor beta chains follows, all from one sample in a study of blood T cell repertoires in COVID-19. Repertoires were generated with immunoSEQ multiplex PCR, while TCRdb's copy carries only in-frame clones and drops some. This table holds fewer than 85,000 clones, about nine tenths found once. The specimen sequenced was peripheral blood. The receptors originated from a middle-aged man with active COVID-19. Each CDR3 is given with its conserved first and last residue. The D gene is left open where the match is weak. Size is stated for part of the rows, as once, few or many counts, or as a class when the clone is expanded.

d_gene | abundance | j_gene | v_gene | CDR3aa | CDR3nt
TRBD1 | NA | TRBJ1-6 | TRBV3-1/TRBV3-2 | CASSQGGTANSPLHF | TGTGCCAGCAGCCAAGGAGGGACAGCTAATTCACCCCTCCACTTT
TRBD2 | NA | TRBJ2-1 | TRBV5-1 | CASSLPSGSSYNEQFF | TGCGCCAGCAGCTTACCCAGCGGGAGCTCCTACAATGAGCAGTTCTTC
NA | NA | TRBJ2-3 | TRBV7-3 | CASSLTGTSTDTQYF | TGTGCCAGCAGCTTAACGGGGACTAGCACAGATACGCAGTATTTT
TRBD1 | NA | TRBJ1-2 | TRBV4-3 | CASSQDRQGAYGYTF | TGCGCCAGCAGCCAAGATCGACAGGGAGCATATGGCTACACCTTC
TRBD1 | NA | TRBJ2-5 | TRBV5-4 | CASSIFRTGEETQYF | TGTGCCAGCAGCATCTTTAGGACAGGCGAAGAGACCCAGTACTTC
NA | NA | TRBJ2-1 | TRBV5-8 | CAPSSGAYNEQFF | TGTGCCCCATCCTCAGGGGCCTACAATGAGCAGTTCTTC
NA | NA | TRBJ2-7 | TRBV29-1 | CSVAGSYEQYF | TGCAGCGTGGCGGGCTCCTACGAGCAGTACTTC
TRBD1 | NA | TRBJ2-1 | TRBV5-5 | CASSLTLQGDEQFF | TGTGCCAGCAGCTTGACGTTACAGGGGGATGAGCAGTTCTTC
NA | NA | TRBJ1-5 | TRBV6-2/TRBV6-3 | CASSPRDQPQHF | TGTGCCAGCAGCCCTCGGGATCAGCCCCAGCATTTT
TRBD1 | NA | TRBJ1-4 | TRBV7-2 | CASSLAPRGNEKLFF | TGTGCCAGCAGCTTAGCGCCCAGGGGGAATGAAAAACTGTTTTTT
NA | once | TRBJ2-7 | TRBV28 | CASSLPTAILSSYEQYF | TGTGCCAGCAGCTTACCGACAGCTATCCTGAGCTCCTACGAGCAGTACTTC
NA | NA | TRBJ2-5 | TRBV27 | CASSFVGTKQETQYF | TGTGCCAGCAGTTTCGTAGGGACAAAGCAAGAGACCCAGTACTTC
TRBD2 | once | TRBJ2-2 | TRBV9 | CASSVGLAGGAHMPGELFF | TGTGCCAGCAGCGTCGGACTAGCGGGAGGGGCCCATATGCCCGGGGAGCTGTTTTTT
TRBD1 | NA | TRBJ1-5 | TRBV27 | CASSSTGAGNQPQHF | TGTGCCAGCAGCTCAACAGGGGCGGGGAATCAGCCCCAGCATTTT
NA | NA | TRBJ1-5 | TRBV28 | CASSLLEGRGSQPQHF | TGTGCCAGCAGTTTATTGGAGGGGAGAGGAAGTCAGCCCCAGCATTTT
TRBD1 | NA | TRBJ1-3 | TRBV18 | CASSPLAGGQGRNTIYF | TGTGCCAGCTCACCCCTCGCCGGTGGACAGGGACGAAACACCATATATTTT
NA | few | TRBJ1-6 | TRBV7-2 | CASSGWEGGNSPLHF | TGTGCCAGCAGCGGATGGGAGGGGGGTAATTCACCCCTCCACTTT
TRBD1 | NA | TRBJ1-2 | TRBV15 | CATSRRTGGAYGYTF | TGTGCCACCAGCAGAAGGACAGGGGGCGCGTATGGCTACACCTTC
NA | NA | TRBJ2-7 | TRBV28 | CASSSPGATSRYEQYF | TGTGCCAGCAGTTCTCCGGGAGCAACGAGTCGCTACGAGCAGTACTTC
NA | NA | TRBJ1-5 | TRBV12-3/TRBV12-4 | CASSFRIVAQHF | TGTGCCAGCAGTTTTCGCATCGTAGCCCAGCATTTT
NA | NA | TRBJ2-3 | TRBV5-6 | CASSLFTGVRVDTQYF | TGTGCCAGCAGCTTGTTTACGGGGGTTAGGGTAGATACGCAGTATTTT
NA | NA | TRBJ1-2 | TRBV28 | CASISSRVGGYTF | TGTGCCAGCATTTCATCCAGGGTGGGAGGCTACACCTTC
NA | NA | TRBJ1-6 | TRBV5-6 | CASSLIAGNSPLHF | TGTGCCAGCAGCTTGATCGCGGGGAATTCACCCCTCCACTTT
NA | once | TRBJ2-7 | TRBV9 | CASSSEGRDSYEQYF | TGTGCCAGCAGCTCCGAGGGGCGGGACTCCTACGAGCAGTACTTC
NA | NA | TRBJ1-2 | TRBV14 | CASSQESVNYGYTF | TGTGCCAGCAGCCAAGAATCTGTTAACTATGGCTACACCTTC
NA | once | TRBJ2-7 | TRBV11-2 | CASSGRGLRSYEQYF | TGTGCCAGCAGCGGCAGGGGCCTGCGCTCCTACGAGCAGTACTTC
TRBD1 | NA | TRBJ2-7 | TRBV7-8 | CASSLLGDRSSEQYF | TGTGCCAGCAGCCTTCTGGGGGACAGGAGTAGCGAGCAGTACTTC
NA | NA | TRBJ1-5 | TRBV7-2 | CASSPSNQPQHF | TGTGCCAGCAGCCCGAGCAATCAGCCCCAGCATTTT
NA | NA | TRBJ1-1 | TRBV27 | CASSFRGWGVNTEAFF | TGTGCCAGCAGTTTTAGGGGCTGGGGGGTGAACACTGAAGCTTTCTTT
TRBD2 | once | TRBJ2-7 | TRBV14 | CASSQETLAGVIEQYF | TGTGCCAGCAGCCAAGAGACACTAGCGGGAGTGATCGAGCAGTACTTC
TRBD2 | NA | TRBJ2-5 | TRBV7-9 | CASSPVGGYQTQYF | TGTGCCAGCAGCCCGGTCGGGGGGTATCAGACCCAGTACTTC
NA | NA | TRBJ2-2 | TRBV6-5 | CASSFRALPGTGELFF | TGTGCCAGCAGTTTCAGGGCATTACCCGGCACCGGGGAGCTGTTTTTT
TRBD1 | NA | TRBJ2-1 | TRBV7-2 | CASSSYRGSYNEQFF | TGTGCCAGCAGCTCCTACAGGGGTTCCTACAATGAGCAGTTCTTC
NA | NA | TRBJ1-5 | TRBV19 | CASKLGRSDYSNQPQHF | TGTGCCAGTAAGTTGGGCAGGTCAGACTATAGCAATCAGCCCCAGCATTTT
TRBD1 | NA | TRBJ2-5 | TRBV29-1 | CSVEGGGRRQETQYF | TGCAGCGTTGAAGGAGGGGGCCGGAGACAAGAGACCCAGTACTTC
NA | NA | TRBJ2-2 | TRBV11-3 | CASSPREYTGELFF | TGTGCCAGCAGCCCTCGGGAGTACACCGGGGAGCTGTTTTTT
TRBD1 | NA | TRBJ1-2 | TRBV13 | CASSVPPGTGDYGYTF | TGTGCCAGCAGCGTACCCCCCGGGACAGGGGATTATGGCTACACCTTC
TRBD1 | NA | TRBJ1-2 | TRBV28 | CASSPSGQGFRYTF | TGTGCCAGCAGCCCAAGCGGACAGGGGTTTCGCTACACCTTC